Listed here are 28 T cell receptor beta chains from one sample, sequenced in a study of T-cell reconstitution after alpha-beta-depleted transplantation in children. Construction of the TCRbeta library involved unique molecular identifiers. TCRdb itself ran the PCR reads through MiXCR, one entry per CDR3 protein. The table includes some 600,000 distinct CDR3 sequences, about an eighth detected once. The sample in question was PBMCs, mostly from graft donor cells, obtained 360 days after TCRalphabeta/CD19-depleted stem cell transplant. These TCRs come from a male patient aged 10 to 17 who had a stem cell transplant for acute myeloid leukemia, so the T cells may come from the graft donor.

This clonotype was found a few times. The CDR3 DNA sequence: TGTGCCAGCAGTTCTATCGGGACAGGACAGAATGAGCAGTTCTTC. Amino acids: CASSSIGTGQNEQFF. J is TRBJ2-1 and V is TRBV5-5; 8 nucleotides align to TRBD1. Germline CDR1 is SGHKS and CDR2 is YYEKEE (reference sequence). The CDR3 contains 15 residues. Trimming cost V 5 bases and J 7 bases; bases outside gene matches: 11.

This chain connects TRBV6-2 or TRBV6-3 to TRBJ2-1, with TRBD2 matching over 11 bases. The CDR3 consists of 16 residues. After removal of 6 bases from V and 5 bases from J, the junction contained 9 bases not matched to a gene. Germline lookup yields CDR1 MNHEY and CDR2 SVGEGT. The CDR3 nucleotides read TGTGCCAGCAGATCCCTTAGCGGGAGGGCCAACAATGAGCAGTTCTTC. It specifies CASRSLSGRANNEQFF.

This clonotype has more than one count but fewer than ten. The rearrangement links TRBV7-2 to TRBJ2-5; TRBD2 aligns across 10 bases. CDR3 length: 17 amino acids. Germline V lookup: CDR1 SGHTA, CDR2 FQGNSA. V gave up 3 bases and J gave up 0 bases; unmatched junction bases: 7. The CDR3 loop reads CASSFVVLAGDQETQYF. Written as DNA, the CDR3 is TGTGCCAGCAGCTTCGTGGTCCTAGCGGGGGACCAAGAGACCCAGTACTTC.

This clonotype was found a few times. This sequence joins TRBV6-2 or TRBV6-3 and TRBJ2-1; 11 bases are shared with TRBD2. V lost 2 bases, J lost 5 bases, and 5 bases stayed unmatched. Looked up from germline, CDR1 is MNHEY and CDR2 is SVGEGT. The CDR3 is 16 amino acids. This CDR3 reads CASSYPGLAGHNEQFF. In DNA, the CDR3 is TGTGCCAGCAGTTACCCAGGACTAGCGGGTCACAATGAGCAGTTCTTC.

This clonotype was detected only a few times. The chain employs TRBV20-1 and TRBJ1-1; the D is unclear. In germline, CDR1 is DFQATT, CDR2 SNEGSKA (reference sequence). Trimming removed 6 bases from V and 0 bases from J, with 8 bases in between. This CDR3 spans 12 amino acids. The CDR3 spells CSAPAMNTEAFF. In nucleotides, the CDR3 is TGCAGTGCCCCGGCTATGAACACTGAAGCTTTCTTT.

The chain employs TRBV6-2 or TRBV6-3 and TRBJ2-7; TRBD1 aligns across 9 bases. Germline CDR1 reads MNHEY; CDR2 reads SVGEGT. This CDR3 comprises 13 residues. The junction had 3 bases not matched to a gene; V was cut back by 7 bases and J by 2 bases. The CDR3 DNA follows: TGTGCCAGCACAGGGACAGGGACCTACGAGCAGTACTTC. The encoded protein is CASTGTGTYEQYF.

The genes are TRBV21-1 and TRBJ1-3; the table's D call, TRBD1, was not checked against the DNA. TRBV21-1 is designated a pseudogene. The length of the CDR3 is 16 residues. The CDR3 region is CASSKVRGQTGNTIYF. In DNA form, the CDR3 reads TGTGCCAGCAGCAAAGTTCGGGGGCAGACTGGAAACACCATATATTTT.

This clonotype was observed a handful of times. The CDR3 DNA reads TGCGCCAGCAGCCACCCCGGGGGGTCCAGCTCCTACAATGAGCAGTTCTTC. Amino acids: CASSHPGGSSSYNEQFF. V gene TRBV4-3 combines with J gene TRBJ2-1; TRBD2 aligns across 7 bases. Germline V gene data show CDR1 as LGHNA and CDR2 as YSLEER. V lost 3 bases to trimming and J lost 0 bases; unmatched junction nucleotides: 8. This CDR3 comprises 17 residues.

There are many counts of this clonotype. The CDR3 loop is CSVGTRPGGEQYF. In DNA form, the CDR3 reads TGCAGCGTTGGGACACGGCCGGGGGGCGAGCAGTACTTC. The chain has TRBV29-1 and TRBJ2-7; 7 nucleotides agree with TRBD2. Germline V gene lookup returns CDR1 SQVTM and CDR2 ANQGSEA. The CDR3 is 13 residues long. The V segment lost 4 bases and the J segment 6 bases; nucleotides outside the gene matches: 9.

The V call is TRBV12-3 or TRBV12-4, the J call TRBJ2-1; TRBD1 agrees at 7 bases. This CDR3 is built from 14 residues. V lost 8 bases, J lost 6 bases, and 10 bases stayed unmatched. As DNA, the CDR3 is TGTGCCAGCTGTAGTCTGACAGGGACCAATGAGCAGTTCTTC. Residues: CASCSLTGTNEQFF.

This clonotype has just a few counts. V gene TRBV20-1 combines with J gene TRBJ2-7, with D possibly TRBD1 on 5 matching bases. Germline V gene lookup returns CDR1 DFQATT and CDR2 SNEGSKA (reference sequence). The CDR3 contains 14 residues. V lost 2 bases and J 4 bases, leaving 15 bases between the germline ends. The CDR3: CSARQDTQIYEQYF. The CDR3 DNA follows: TGCAGTGCTAGACAGGACACACAAATTTACGAGCAGTACTTC.

The CDR3 nucleotides read TGCAGTGCCAACGGACAGGGAGCGACCTACAATGAGCAGTTCTTC. Protein: CSANGQGATYNEQFF. This sequence joins TRBV20-1 and TRBJ2-1, with TRBD1 identical over 8 bases. This CDR3 comprises 15 residues. V trimming: 6 bases; J trimming: 2 bases; junction bases outside the gene matches: 9. Germline CDR1 DFQATT, CDR2 SNEGSKA (reference sequence).

This clonotype was counted a few times. The V call is TRBV29-1, the J call TRBJ1-1; D might be TRBD1 (5 bases). Germline loops: CDR1 SQVTM, CDR2 ANQGSEA. The CDR3 spans 13 residues. Trimming took 7 bases from V and 0 from J, leaving 12 bases between them. The CDR3 sequence: CSAGGVMNTEAFF. CDR3 in DNA: TGCAGCGCCGGGGGAGTAATGAACACTGAAGCTTTCTTT.

This clonotype was seen a handful of times. The DNA of the CDR3 is TGTGCCAGCATTCTACTTTACGGGAACACTGAAGCTTTCTTT. Its translation is CASILLYGNTEAFF. The rearrangement uses TRBV2 and TRBJ1-1, with D unclear. Germline V CDR1 and CDR2: SNHLY, FYNNEI. The CDR3 sequence is 14 residues long. V was pared by 7 bases and J by 1 base, with 13 bases between.

This clonotype appeared a few times. The gene calls are TRBV6-2 or TRBV6-3 and TRBJ2-7; TRBD2 is a possible D gene (6 bases). The CDR3 has 14 amino acids. V was shortened by 6 bases and J by 4 bases, with 16 bases between the two germline ends. Germline V gives CDR1 MNHEY, CDR2 SVGEGT. CDR3 protein: CASRASGGRYEQYF. The CDR3 DNA reads as TGTGCCAGCAGAGCCAGCGGAGGGCGATACGAGCAGTACTTC.

This clonotype was detected only a few times. V usage is TRBV12-3 or TRBV12-4 and J usage is TRBJ2-2, with D unclear. This CDR3 contains 16 residues. Between the trimmed V and J ends, which lost 3 bases and 4 bases, there was a span of 15 bases. The CDR3: CASSFGRHLGTGELFF. The CDR3 DNA is TGTGCCAGCAGTTTTGGTCGGCATTTGGGCACCGGGGAGCTGTTTTTT.

This chain uses TRBV7-8 with TRBJ2-5; 7 bases fit TRBD1. V was pared by 3 bases and J by 1 base, with 5 bases of the junction left unmatched. The CDR3 consists of 15 residues. Germline V gene lookup returns CDR1 SGHVS and CDR2 FQNEAQ. In DNA form, the CDR3 reads TGTGCCAGCAGCTTCCTAAGGGACAGCCAAGAGACCCAGTACTTC. This encodes CASSFLRDSQETQYF.

This clonotype was found many times. This rearrangement joins TRBV7-3 to TRBJ2-1, with a possible D match to TRBD2 (6 bases). The V end was cut by 5 bases, the J end by 8 bases, with 10 bases between. The germline gives CDR1 SGHTA, CDR2 FQGTGA. The CDR3 is 12 amino acids. The CDR3 region has the DNA TGTGCCAGCAGCGAAGGAGGGTATGAGCAGTTCTTC. Protein sequence: CASSEGGYEQFF.

This clonotype showed up many times. In DNA form, the CDR3 reads TGTGCCAGCAGCTTAGGTGCATTAACTAATGAAAAACTGTTTTTT. Its translation is CASSLGALTNEKLFF. V is TRBV7-2 and J is TRBJ1-4; no clear D. Trimming left V 1 base short and J 1 base short, with 7 bases between. The CDR3 contains 15 residues. Germline CDR1 is SGHTA and CDR2 is FQGNSA.

V is TRBV3-1 and J is TRBJ2-2; TRBD1 matches 7 bases. The length of the CDR3 is 17 residues. Germline CDR1 reads LGHDT; CDR2 reads YNNKEL (reference sequence). The ends lost 4 bases at V and 6 bases at J; junction bases unmatched: 14. Here the CDR3 DNA reads TGTGCCAGCAGCCGAAGATTCGTAACAGGGGTCCCCGGGGAGCTGTTTTTT. This gives the protein CASSRRFVTGVPGELFF.

This chain connects TRBV30 to TRBJ2-7; no definite D call. Trimming shortened V by 0 bases and J by 5 bases, and 11 bases separated the two germline ends. This CDR3 contains 13 residues. Germline lookup yields CDR1 GTSNPN and CDR2 SVGIG (reference sequence). CDR3 in amino acids: CAWSVRAVDEQYF. CDR3 DNA: TGTGCCTGGAGTGTACGGGCGGTGGACGAGCAGTACTTC.

This clonotype has just a few counts. The chain has TRBV11-1 and TRBJ2-2, with 10 bases identical to TRBD1. Germline CDR1 reads SGHAT; CDR2 reads FQDESV (reference sequence). V lost 5 bases, J lost 3 bases, and 12 bases stayed unmatched. The CDR3 covers 18 residues. Written as DNA, the CDR3 is TGTGCCAGCAGCCAAGTCGACAGGGGGCCCTCGTACACCGGGGAGCTGTTTTTT. Translating gives CASSQVDRGPSYTGELFF.

The V gene is TRBV7-2, the J gene TRBJ2-3; a weak D match, TRBD2 (5 bases). The CDR3 contains 13 residues. V was shortened by 10 bases and J by 2 bases, with 13 bases between the two germline ends. Germline V gene sequence: CDR1 SGHTA, CDR2 FQGNSA. CDR3 in amino acids: CATRAAVTDTQYF. CDR3 in DNA: TGTGCCACCCGAGCGGCCGTCACAGATACGCAGTATTTT.

CDR3 sequence: CSARGGTESSYEQYF. In DNA, the CDR3 is TGCAGTGCTAGAGGCGGGACAGAGAGCTCCTACGAGCAGTACTTC. J is TRBJ2-7 and V is TRBV20-1, with D possibly matching TRBD1 (7 bases). The V and J ends lost 1 base and 0 bases respectively, with 13 bases between them. In germline, CDR1 is DFQATT, CDR2 SNEGSKA (reference sequence). The CDR3 is made up of 15 amino acids.

This clonotype came up many times. This chain uses TRBV7-3 with TRBJ2-7, with D possibly TRBD2 on 5 matching bases. V lost 4 bases to trimming and J lost 7 bases, with 5 bases between them. The CDR3 loop spans 10 amino acids. Germline V CDR1 and CDR2: SGHTA, FQGTGA. CDR3 sequence: CASSWREQYF. For the CDR3, the DNA is TGTGCCAGCAGCTGGAGGGAGCAGTACTTC.

The V and J genes are TRBV5-8 and TRBJ1-5; D uncertain. V lost 1 base and J 2 bases, leaving 13 bases between the germline ends. The CDR3 runs 16 residues. CDR1 and CDR2 from the germline V gene are SGHTS and YDEGEE. CDR3 in DNA: TGTGCCAGCAGCTTGACTCGGGGATCGGGCAATCAGCCCCAGCATTTT. Protein sequence: CASSLTRGSGNQPQHF.

This clonotype has more than one count but fewer than ten. The chain carries TRBV6-1 and TRBJ2-7, with 10 bases fitting TRBD2. The CDR3 is 15 residues long. Germline V gives CDR1 MNHNS, CDR2 SASEGT. V lost 4 bases to trimming and J lost 7 bases; unmatched junction nucleotides: 10. This CDR3 is CASSGGLAGVGEQYF. The CDR3, as DNA: TGTGCCAGCAGTGGAGGTCTAGCGGGAGTCGGAGAGCAGTACTTC.

In its sample, this clonotype was seen a few times. This rearrangement joins TRBV19 to TRBJ2-7, with D perhaps matching TRBD2 (5 bases). Germline lookup yields CDR1 LNHDA and CDR2 SQIVND (reference sequence). This CDR3 region has 16 residues. Trimming pared 1 base from V and 0 bases from J, leaving 13 bases between. Here the CDR3 DNA reads TGTGCCAGTAGTATAGTCTACGGGAAGAGCTCCTACGAGCAGTACTTC. Its protein product is CASSIVYGKSSYEQYF.